This passage covers 5 T cell receptor beta chains from one sample sequenced in a study of graft-versus-host responses after intestinal transplantation. Libraries were prepared by immunoSEQ multiplex PCR; TCRdb keeps only in-frame clonotypes and omits some of them. Among some 8,500 clones listed, around 92% were seen once. The sequencing used PBMCs, collected approximately 32 days after intestinal transplant. These TCRs come from a human patient who received an intestinal transplant, so some T cells may come from the graft donor.

This chain uses TRBV2 with TRBJ2-2; D possibly uses TRBD1 or TRBD2 (5 bases each). V was cut by 3 bases and J by 6 bases, with 5 bases left in between. This CDR3 has 12 residues. The germline V gene encodes CDR1 SNHLY and CDR2 FYNNEI. DNA for the CDR3: TGTGCCAGCAGTGAGGGACCCGGGGAGCTGTTTTTT. Encoded protein: CASSEGPGELFF.

The gene calls are TRBV5-1 and TRBJ2-4; 7 nucleotides line up with TRBD1. This CDR3 contains 13 residues. The germline V gene has CDR1 SGHRS and CDR2 YFSETQ. With 2 bases clipped from V and 5 bases from J, the junction kept 1 base outside the gene matches. Written as DNA, the CDR3 is TGCGCCAGCAGCTTTGACAGGGAAAACATTCAGTACTTC. Protein: CASSFDRENIQYF.

V gene TRBV4-2 combines with J gene TRBJ2-7; 8 positions match TRBD2. The CDR3 is 13 amino acids. Germline CDR1 and CDR2: LGHNA and YNFKEQ. The ends lost 4 bases at V and 3 bases at J; junction bases unmatched: 2. The CDR3 spells CASSLGTSYEQYF. CDR3 in DNA: TGTGCCAGCAGCCTCGGGACTAGCTACGAGCAGTACTTC.

This clone has just one count. J is TRBJ2-7 and V is TRBV6-6, with D possibly matching TRBD1 (5 bases). CDR3 length: 13 residues. V was clipped by 2 bases and J by 2 bases, with 7 bases between them. The germline CDR1 and CDR2 sequences are MNHNY and SVGAGI (reference sequence). The CDR3 reads CASSYKDTYEQYF. As DNA, the CDR3 is TGTGCCAGCAGTTACAAGGACACCTACGAGCAGTACTTC.

This chain links TRBV5-1 with TRBJ2-1; TRBD1 or TRBD2 may be the D gene (5 bases each). From germline, CDR1 is SGHRS and CDR2 YFSETQ. The CDR3 length is 12 residues. Trimming removed 4 bases from V and 6 bases from J, with 8 bases in between. In DNA form, the CDR3 reads TGCGCCAGCAGCGGGGACGGCAATGAGCAGTTCTTC. This translates into CASSGDGNEQFF.